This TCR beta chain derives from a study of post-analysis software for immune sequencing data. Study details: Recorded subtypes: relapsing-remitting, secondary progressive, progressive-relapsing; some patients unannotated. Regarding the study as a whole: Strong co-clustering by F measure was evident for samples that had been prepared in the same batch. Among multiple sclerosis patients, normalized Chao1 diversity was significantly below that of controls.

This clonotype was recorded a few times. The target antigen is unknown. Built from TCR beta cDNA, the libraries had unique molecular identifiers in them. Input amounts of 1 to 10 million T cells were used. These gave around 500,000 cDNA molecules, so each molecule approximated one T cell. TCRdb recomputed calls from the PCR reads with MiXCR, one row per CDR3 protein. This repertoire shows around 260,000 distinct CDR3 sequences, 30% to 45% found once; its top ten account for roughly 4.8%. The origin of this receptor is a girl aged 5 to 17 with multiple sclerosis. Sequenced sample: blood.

CDR3 sequence: CASSAGASGTDTQYF. The CDR3, as DNA: TGTGCCAGCAGCGCCGGGGCTAGCGGCACAGATACGCAGTATTTT. This chain connects TRBV9 to TRBJ2-3; the D gene is possibly TRBD2 (6 bases). From germline, CDR1 is SGDLS and CDR2 YYNGEE. V was clipped by 3 bases and J by 1 base, with 12 bases between them. The CDR3 covers 15 residues.